This T cell receptor beta chain appears in the sequencing data of a study of shared clonotypes between healthy human individuals. Positively selected for CCR7, the CD45RO-negative cells used as naive CD8 cells excluded terminally differentiated effector memory CD45RA+ cells. Trimming at V came to 2 bases and at J to 2 bases, leaving 7 bases not matched to a gene. The CDR3 has 16 amino acids. The germline V gene has CDR1 SGHAT and CDR2 FQNNGV. The assay was immunoSEQ multiplex PCR, and TCRdb's table has in-frame clones only and misses some. This table holds 1.5 million to 2.5 million clones, approximately 95% found once.

V is TRBV11-2 and J is TRBJ2-7; 9 bases are a match to TRBD2. The clonotype originates from a man aged 18-30 years in good health. What was sequenced was naive CD8+ T cells sorted from blood. CDR3 amino acids: CASSLPPAGGTYEQYF. The CDR3, as DNA: TGTGCCAGCAGCTTACCCCCCGCGGGAGGGACCTACGAGCAGTACTTC. Complete variable domain (other parts from reference TRBV11-2 and TRBJ2-7): EAGVAQSPRYKIIEKRQSVAFWCNPISGHATLYWYQQILGQGPKLLIQFQNNGVVDDSQLPKDRFSAERLKGVDSTLKIQPAKLEDSAVYLCASSLPPAGGTYEQYFGPGTRLTVT.